This T cell receptor beta chain was recovered during a study of T cells in Graves' hyperthyroidism and ophthalmopathy. Amplified TCR beta CDR3 regions derived from RNA transcripts. The TCR CDR3 was amplified in a first-round RT-PCR using the HTBI primer set. TCRdb re-called the multiplex PCR reads through MiXCR, storing one row per CDR3 protein. The sample records 500,000 to 800,000 distinct CDR3 sequences, around 13% being singletons. The CDR3 spans 19 residues. Germline V gene lookup returns CDR1 SNHLY and CDR2 FYNNEI. Trimming left V 5 bases short and J 4 bases short, with 28 bases between. This clonotype was counted at least ten times.

This rearrangement joins TRBV2 to TRBJ2-3; a possible D gene is TRBD2 (6 bases). Sequencing was done on a sample of blood. The sequence was collected from a woman in her forties or fifties with Graves' ophthalmopathy. The CDR3 loop reads CASSPILPGEATPPDTQYF. CDR3 in DNA: TGTGCCAGCAGTCCTATTTTACCGGGAGAAGCGACCCCCCCAGATACGCAGTATTTT.